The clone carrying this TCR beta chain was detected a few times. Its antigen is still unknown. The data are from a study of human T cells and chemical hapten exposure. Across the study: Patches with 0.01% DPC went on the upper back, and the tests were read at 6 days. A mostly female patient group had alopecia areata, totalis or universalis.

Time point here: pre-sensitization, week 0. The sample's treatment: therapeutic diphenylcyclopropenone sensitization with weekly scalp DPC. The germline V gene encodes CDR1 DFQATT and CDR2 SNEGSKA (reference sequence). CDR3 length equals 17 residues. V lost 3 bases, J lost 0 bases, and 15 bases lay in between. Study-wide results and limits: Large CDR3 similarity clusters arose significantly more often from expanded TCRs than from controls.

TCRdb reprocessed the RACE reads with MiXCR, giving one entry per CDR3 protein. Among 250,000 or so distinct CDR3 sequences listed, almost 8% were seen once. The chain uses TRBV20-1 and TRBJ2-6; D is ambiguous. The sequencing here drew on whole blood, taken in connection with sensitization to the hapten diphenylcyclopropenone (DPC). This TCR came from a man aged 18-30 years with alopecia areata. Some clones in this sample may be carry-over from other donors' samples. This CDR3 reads CSASPPDARSGANVLTF. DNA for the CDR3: TGCAGTGCTAGCCCTCCGGATGCCCGCTCTGGGGCCAACGTCCTGACTTTC.